Below are 26 T cell receptor beta chains sequenced from a single sample in a study of PD-L1 blockade in urothelial cancer. The assay was immunoSEQ multiplex PCR, and TCRdb's table has in-frame clones only and misses some. The table shows 50,000 or so clones, with approximately 84% occurring only once. Sequenced material: PBMCs, taken around atezolizumab (anti-PD-L1) treatment. The receptors were gathered from a man between 40 and 49 years old with urothelial cancer.

CDR3 bases: TGCAGCGTGCGGACAGACAATGAGCAGTTCTTC. Its protein is CSVRTDNEQFF. The V and J genes are TRBV29-1 and TRBJ2-1, with a tentative D call TRBD1 (6 bases). Deletions cut 6 bases from V and 5 bases from J, with 8 bases between. CDR3 length: 11 amino acids. CDR1 SQVTM and CDR2 ANQGSEA come from the germline V gene.

This chain connects TRBV6-5 to TRBJ2-1; 13 positions agree with TRBD2. Germline trimming cut 6 bases from V and 9 bases from J; bases unmatched to any gene: 5. Germline CDR1 reads MNHEY; CDR2 reads SVGAGI. This CDR3 has 14 residues. CDR3 sequence (DNA): TGTGCCAGCAGAGGACTAGCGGGAGCAGTTGAGCAGTTCTTC. Amino acids: CASRGLAGAVEQFF.

The J gene is TRBJ1-3, the V gene TRBV11-3, with D possibly being TRBD1 (5 bases). V lost 1 base, J lost 0 bases, and 13 bases lay in between. CDR1 and CDR2 from the germline V gene are SGHNT and YENEEA. CDR3 length equals 17 residues. The CDR3 loop is CASSLADSFVSGNTIYF. CDR3 nucleotide sequence: TGTGCCAGCAGCTTAGCCGACAGCTTCGTCTCTGGAAACACCATATATTTT.

This clone was recorded once. The chain links TRBV19 to TRBJ2-1, with 8 bases identical to TRBD2. V lost 6 bases and J lost 8; bases outside the gene matches: 9. Germline CDR1 is LNHDA and CDR2 is SQIVND (reference sequence). CDR3 size: 14 residues. The CDR3 DNA follows: TGTGCCAGTAGCACTAGCGGAGCGGGGCATGAGCAGTTCTTC. Protein: CASSTSGAGHEQFF. The complete variable domain, with remaining parts taken from reference TRBV19 and TRBJ2-1, reads DGGITQSPKYLFRKEGQNVTLSCEQNLNHDAMYWYRQDPGQGLRLIYYSQIVNDFQKGDIAEGYSVSREKKESFPLTVTSAQKNPTAFYLCASSTSGAGHEQFFGPGTRLTVL.

The chain is built from TRBV28 and TRBJ2-7; weak D call: TRBD1 (6 bases). The germline CDR1 and CDR2 sequences are MDHEN and SYDVKM. The CDR3 is made up of 14 amino acids. V was cut by 5 bases and J by 5 bases, with 16 bases left in between. The CDR3: CASSKPQGGDEQYF. DNA for the CDR3: TGTGCCAGCAGTAAACCACAGGGTGGAGACGAGCAGTACTTC.

The rearrangement links TRBV7-9 to TRBJ2-7, with D maybe TRBD2 (6 bases). V lost 3 bases to trimming and J lost 3 bases, with 12 bases between them. In germline, CDR1 is SEHNR, CDR2 FQNEAQ (reference sequence). The CDR3 extends over 14 amino acids. The CDR3 DNA sequence: TGTGCCAGCAGCTTCTCGCAGGGAGGCTACGAGCAGTACTTC. This codes for CASSFSQGGYEQYF.

The rearrangement links TRBV6-6 to TRBJ2-7, with D perhaps matching TRBD1 (5 bases). The CDR3 extends over 13 amino acids. Looked up from germline, CDR1 is MNHNY and CDR2 is SVGAGI (reference sequence). The V gene lost 8 bases and the J gene lost 0 bases, with 11 bases spanning the gap. The CDR3, as DNA: TGTGCCAGCGCACGACAGAGCTCCTACGAGCAGTACTTC. This gives the protein CASARQSSYEQYF.

The V and J genes are TRBV10-3 and TRBJ2-1, with no clear D. The CDR3 extends over 14 amino acids. With 4 bases removed from V and 11 bases from J, the gap between germline ends came to 18 bases. From germline, CDR1 is ENHRY and CDR2 SYGVKD. The CDR3 loop reads CAISVGPTSAQQFF. In DNA, the CDR3 is TGTGCCATCAGTGTAGGCCCGACTTCAGCGCAGCAGTTCTTC.

The chain combines TRBV27 with TRBJ2-6; D unresolved. CDR3 length equals 14 residues. Per germline, CDR1 MNHEY and CDR2 SMNVEV (reference sequence). Deletions cut 5 bases from V and 0 bases from J, with 5 bases between. Written as DNA, the CDR3 is TGTGCCAGCAGTCCCTTCTCTGGGGCCAACGTCCTGACTTTC. Protein: CASSPFSGANVLTF.

V usage is TRBV18 and J usage is TRBJ2-5; TRBD2 is a possible D gene (6 bases). CDR1 is KGHSH and CDR2 is LQKENI in the germline V gene. V was clipped by 0 bases and J by 2 bases, with 13 bases between them. The CDR3 is 16 amino acids. The CDR3 loop reads CASSPPRLAGQETQYF. CDR3 sequence (DNA): TGTGCCAGCTCACCACCGAGACTCGCGGGACAAGAGACCCAGTACTTC. The whole variable domain, filled in from reference TRBV18 and TRBJ2-5, reads NAGVMQNPRHLVRRRGQEARLRCSPMKGHSHVYWYRQLPEEGLKFMVYLQKENIIDESGMPKERFSAEFPKEGPSILRIQQVVRGDSAAYFCASSPPRLAGQETQYFGPGTRLLVL.

V usage is TRBV5-5 and J usage is TRBJ2-2, with a tentative D call TRBD1 (6 bases). This CDR3 region has 15 residues. The germline V gene has CDR1 SGHKS and CDR2 YYEKEE (reference sequence). The ends were cut back, 2 bases at V and 6 bases at J, with 14 bases in the middle. The CDR3 reads CASSFRQGSAGELFF. CDR3 bases: TGTGCCAGCAGCTTCCGGCAGGGGAGCGCCGGGGAGCTGTTTTTT.

The chain joins TRBV14 to TRBJ2-1; D remains ambiguous. Germline CDR1 is SGHDN and CDR2 is FVKESK. The CDR3 is made up of 14 amino acids. Between the trimmed V and J ends, which lost 0 bases and 7 bases, there was a span of 10 bases. CDR3 sequence: CASSQELVVNEQFF. In DNA, the CDR3 is TGTGCCAGCAGCCAAGAGCTAGTTGTGAATGAGCAGTTCTTC.

The CDR3 spells CASSFAENTEAFF. The CDR3 bases are TGTGCCAGCAGCTTCGCGGAGAACACTGAAGCTTTCTTT. The rearrangement uses TRBV7-9 and TRBJ1-1; D gene ambiguous. The CDR3 consists of 13 residues. Germline loops: CDR1 SEHNR, CDR2 FQNEAQ (reference sequence). The V end lost 3 bases, the J end lost 1 base, and 6 bases lay between the germline ends.

Here the CDR3 DNA reads TGTGCCAGCAGCCAGAACATCGGGACAGCTGAAGCTTTCTTT. Its translation: CASSQNIGTAEAFF. The rearrangement links TRBV14 to TRBJ1-1, with TRBD1 matching over 7 bases. Looked up from germline, CDR1 is SGHDN and CDR2 is FVKESK. After removal of 3 bases from V and 6 bases from J, the junction contained 7 bases not matched to a gene. The CDR3 length is 14 residues.

Remarks on this clone: An end of the junction differs from the germline gene, which may be a read error. The CDR3 coding sequence is TGTGCCAGCACTCAGTCTGACAGGGGGCGAGTCTTC. Its protein is CASTQSDRGRVF. V gene TRBV6-6 combines with J gene TRBJ2-1, with 10 bases lining up with TRBD1. The CDR3 sequence is 12 residues long. Germline assignment: CDR1 MNHNY and CDR2 SVGAGI (reference sequence).

The chain is built from TRBV2 and TRBJ1-5; TRBD1 might be the D (6 bases). The germline CDR1 and CDR2 sequences are SNHLY and FYNNEI. CDR3 length: 12 residues. The ends were cut back, 6 bases at V and 9 bases at J, with 12 bases in the middle. CDR3 bases: TGTGCCAGCAGGAAATTGACAGGGCCCCAGCATTTT. Protein product: CASRKLTGPQHF.

The J gene is TRBJ2-5, the V gene TRBV9; possible D gene TRBD2, 6 bases. The CDR3 has 15 amino acids. Per germline, CDR1 SGDLS and CDR2 YYNGEE. Trimming took off 4 bases at V and 1 base at J, with 14 bases between the two ends. The CDR3 sequence is CASSLPQGLQETQYF. The CDR3, as DNA: TGTGCCAGCAGCCTCCCCCAGGGACTCCAAGAGACCCAGTACTTC.

This chain connects TRBV5-4 to TRBJ1-3, with D hard to call. This CDR3 region has 17 residues. V lost 2 bases and J 0 bases, leaving 15 bases between the germline ends. Germline V gene sequence: CDR1 SGHNT, CDR2 YYREEE (reference sequence). The CDR3 reads CASSFGGATASGNTIYF. The CDR3 bases are TGTGCCAGCAGCTTCGGAGGCGCTACTGCCTCTGGAAACACCATATATTTT.

The genes are TRBV6-6 and TRBJ2-1; the D gene is possibly TRBD2 (6 bases). Trimming shortened V by 7 bases and J by 1 base, and 11 bases separated the two germline ends. The CDR3 consists of 14 residues. Looked up from germline, CDR1 is MNHNY and CDR2 is SVGAGI (reference sequence). The CDR3 DNA follows: TGTGCCAGCACGTCCCGGGGGTCCTACAATGAGCAGTTCTTC. Amino acid sequence: CASTSRGSYNEQFF.

This clone was counted between two and nine times. The chain joins TRBV19 to TRBJ2-7, with 14 bases identical to TRBD2. The CDR3 totals 14 residues. The V gene end was trimmed by 4 bases and the J gene end by 10 bases; junction bases not matched to a gene: 6. The germline CDR1 and CDR2 sequences are LNHDA and SQIVND (reference sequence). The CDR3 here is CASSTGLAGDLQYF. For the CDR3, the DNA is TGTGCCAGTAGTACGGGACTAGCGGGAGACCTACAGTACTTC.

The chain links TRBV12-5 to TRBJ2-2, with 8 positions matching TRBD2. This CDR3 contains 12 residues. Trimming cost V 9 bases and J 7 bases; bases outside gene matches: 4. Germline values: CDR1 LGHNT, CDR2 FRNRAP. The CDR3 bases are TGTGCTAGCCAGCGGGAGTTCGGGGAGCTGTTTTTT. Amino acids: CASQREFGELFF.

This rearrangement joins TRBV6-5 to TRBJ2-3, with D perhaps TRBD2 (6 bases). The CDR3 length is 15 residues. Trimming removed 5 bases from V and 2 bases from J, with 14 bases in between. Looked up from germline, CDR1 is MNHEY and CDR2 is SVGAGI. The CDR3 loop reads CASSLSGANTDTQYF. The CDR3 DNA reads TGTGCCAGCAGTCTGTCGGGAGCGAACACAGATACGCAGTATTTT.

The chain recombines TRBV6-1 with TRBJ2-2; 9 bases match TRBD2. V trimming: 4 bases; J trimming: 4 bases; junction bases outside the gene matches: 1. From germline, CDR1 is MNHNS and CDR2 SASEGT. The CDR3 covers 14 residues. CDR3 amino acids: CASSGLAATGELFF. In DNA form, the CDR3 reads TGTGCCAGCAGTGGACTAGCGGCCACCGGGGAGCTGTTTTTT.

This chain connects TRBV5-1 to TRBJ2-1; 11 bases are shared with TRBD2. V was pared by 5 bases and J by 8 bases, with 9 bases of the junction left unmatched. From germline, CDR1 is SGHRS and CDR2 YFSETQ. The CDR3 extends over 15 amino acids. CDR3 sequence: CASRMRLAGWDEQFF. DNA for the CDR3: TGCGCCAGCAGAATGCGACTAGCGGGGTGGGATGAGCAGTTCTTC.

This clone has a handful of counts. This chain connects TRBV28 to TRBJ1-2; D perhaps matches TRBD1 (5 bases). V was pared by 6 bases and J by 2 bases, with 13 bases between. Germline loops: CDR1 MDHEN, CDR2 SYDVKM. CDR3 length: 14 residues. The CDR3: CASRIVGVNYGYTF. DNA of the CDR3: TGTGCCAGCAGAATAGTAGGGGTGAACTATGGCTACACCTTC.

This chain's CDR3 is CASSILSDTQYF. The CDR3 nucleotides read TGTGCCAGCAGCATACTATCAGATACGCAGTATTTT. This chain links TRBV5-5 with TRBJ2-3; D call uncertain. The CDR3 length is 12 residues. Germline CDR1 is SGHKS and CDR2 is YYEKEE (reference sequence). V gave up 4 bases and J gave up 4 bases, with 7 bases separating them.